The 30 T cell receptor beta chains listed next were all sequenced from one sample in a study of blood T cell repertoires in COVID-19. Method: immunoSEQ multiplex PCR; TCRdb's copy keeps in-frame clones and lacks some. The top ten clones hold over 30% of a sample with 70,000 to 85,000 clones, 65% to 85% of them seen once. Sequenced sample: peripheral blood. The receptors derive from a man older than 75 with active or convalescent COVID-19.

The gene calls are TRBV11-2 and TRBJ1-1; 10 bases are a match to TRBD1. The CDR3 spans 14 residues. Trimming cost V 8 bases and J 11 bases; bases outside gene matches: 14. Per germline, CDR1 SGHAT and CDR2 FQNNGV. CDR3 protein: CASAKPGQGMGAFF. The CDR3, as DNA: TGTGCCAGCGCCAAGCCGGGACAGGGGATGGGGGCTTTCTTT.

CDR3: CAWEQGSRQETQYF. The DNA for the CDR3 is TGTGCCTGGGAACAGGGTTCTCGCCAAGAGACCCAGTACTTC. The gene calls are TRBV30 and TRBJ2-5, with D tentatively TRBD1 (6 bases). The CDR3 loop spans 14 amino acids. Germline assignment: CDR1 GTSNPN and CDR2 SVGIG (reference sequence). V lost 5 bases and J 1 base, leaving 14 bases between the germline ends.

V and J are TRBV6-4 and TRBJ1-1; no clear D. Germline V CDR1 and CDR2: MRHNA, SNTAGT. V was pared by 0 bases and J by 6 bases, with 11 bases between. The CDR3 runs 14 residues. The CDR3 sequence is CASSDSNPGSEAFF. The CDR3 DNA is TGTGCCAGCAGTGACTCGAATCCGGGGTCTGAAGCTTTCTTT.

This chain uses TRBV2 with TRBJ2-7; 8 bases are a match to TRBD1. Germline-derived CDR1 and CDR2 are SNHLY and FYNNEI. The V and J ends lost 2 bases and 0 bases, in that order; junction bases with no gene match: 6. This CDR3 is built from 16 residues. The CDR3 DNA is TGTGCCAGCAGTGAAACGGGACAGGAGTTCTCCTACGAGCAGTACTTC. Its protein is CASSETGQEFSYEQYF.

The chain couples TRBV9 to TRBJ1-1; possible D gene TRBD1, 5 bases. Per the germline V gene, CDR1 is SGDLS and CDR2 is YYNGEE. The CDR3 spans 14 residues. Trimming pared 0 bases from V and 3 bases from J, leaving 9 bases between. The CDR3 DNA is TGTGCCAGCAGCGTAGCTACCAGGGACACTGAAGCTTTCTTT. Encoded protein: CASSVATRDTEAFF.

Worth noting for this clone: The junction differs from germline at one of its ends, possibly a read error. V and J are TRBV3-1 (or the pseudogene TRBV3-2) and TRBJ2-7; 12 bases are a match to TRBD1. The CDR3 is 12 amino acids. The germline V gene has CDR1 LGHDT and CDR2 YNNKEL (reference sequence). The CDR3 loop reads CASSQGQGARRF. CDR3 nucleotide sequence: TGTGCCAGCAGCCAGGGACAGGGGGCGAGGAGGTTC.

The CDR3, as DNA: TGTGCCAGCAGTGAAGCGCGGGGAGGACTATGGAGCTACACCTTC. This codes for CASSEARGGLWSYTF. The chain links TRBV6-1 to TRBJ1-2; no reliable D call. The CDR3 has 15 amino acids. With 0 bases removed from V and 9 bases from J, the gap between germline ends came to 17 bases. Germline CDR1 MNHNS, CDR2 SASEGT.

This clone was seen only a few times. The genes are TRBV12-3 or TRBV12-4 and TRBJ1-4; D gene unclear. The CDR3 totals 13 residues. V was shortened by 6 bases and J by 3 bases, with 8 bases between the two germline ends. The CDR3, as DNA: TGTGCCAGCAGCATCCCCCCTAATGAAAAACTGTTTTTT. It encodes CASSIPPNEKLFF.

This rearrangement joins TRBV7-2 to TRBJ1-5; 7 bases line up with TRBD1. After removal of 4 bases from V and 0 bases from J, the junction contained 6 bases not matched to a gene. CDR3 length: 16 residues. Germline values: CDR1 SGHTA, CDR2 FQGNSA. The CDR3 DNA is TGTGCCAGCAGCTGGGGGACAGCACATAGCAATCAGCCCCAGCATTTT. Translated: CASSWGTAHSNQPQHF.

The gene calls are TRBV15 and TRBJ2-3; weak D call: TRBD1 (6 bases). Germline loops: CDR1 LNHNV, CDR2 YYDKDF (reference sequence). This CDR3 comprises 16 residues. The germline V and J ends were trimmed by 0 bases and 1 base, with 11 bases remaining between them. CDR3 sequence reads: CATSRDRQGRTDTQYF. CDR3 bases: TGTGCCACCAGCAGAGATCGCCAGGGGCGCACAGATACGCAGTATTTT. The full variable domain, rest sourced from reference TRBV15 and TRBJ2-3, is DAMVIQNPRYQVTQFGKPVTLSCSQTLNHNVMYWYQQKSSQAPKLLFHYYDKDFNNEADTPDNFQSRRPNTSFCFLDIRSPGLGDTAMYLCATSRDRQGRTDTQYFGPGTRLTVL.

V is TRBV30 and J is TRBJ2-6; D unresolved. The CDR3 totals 14 residues. The ends were cut back, 3 bases at V and 1 base at J, with 7 bases in the middle. CDR1 is GTSNPN and CDR2 is SVGIG in the germline V gene (reference sequence). CDR3 residues: CAWSSFSGANVLTF. In DNA, the CDR3 is TGTGCCTGGAGCAGTTTTTCTGGGGCCAACGTCCTGACTTTC.

V usage is TRBV2 and J usage is TRBJ2-7; no clear D. V gave up 5 bases and J gave up 3 bases, with 11 bases separating them. The CDR3 is 13 residues long. Germline V gene sequence: CDR1 SNHLY, CDR2 FYNNEI. Here the CDR3 DNA reads TGTGCCAGCAGTCGTGCGGCTAGCTACGAGCAGTACTTC. Amino acids: CASSRAASYEQYF. Based on the CDR3 plus reference TRBV2 and TRBJ2-7, the full variable domain is EPEVTQTPSHQVTQMGQEVILRCVPISNHLYFYWYRQILGQKVEFLVSFYNNEISEKSEIFDDQFSVERPDGSNFTLKIRSTKLEDSAMYFCASSRAASYEQYFGPGTRLTVT.

The table lists this clone with a few counts. V and J are TRBV28 and TRBJ1-1; 10 nucleotides match TRBD1. Germline CDR1 reads MDHEN; CDR2 reads SYDVKM. The CDR3 contains 15 residues. V shed 4 bases, J shed 2 bases, and the junction held 4 bases outside the gene matches. The CDR3 coding sequence is TGTGCCAGCAGTTACCGGACAGGGGGAAACACTGAAGCTTTCTTT. Encoded protein: CASSYRTGGNTEAFF.

This clone was counted once. V usage is TRBV19 and J usage is TRBJ2-4; perhaps TRBD2 as D (6 bases). Trimming removed 3 bases at V and 8 bases at J, with 11 bases between. The CDR3 is 13 residues long. Per the germline V gene, CDR1 is LNHDA and CDR2 is SQIVND (reference sequence). In nucleotides, the CDR3 is TGTGCCAGTAGTATGTTGGGGGAGGACATTCAGTACTTC. This codes for CASSMLGEDIQYF.

V usage is TRBV13 and J usage is TRBJ2-5; 9 positions match TRBD1. The CDR3 is made up of 16 amino acids. After removal of 2 bases from V and 5 bases from J, the junction contained 9 bases not matched to a gene. Germline V lookup: CDR1 PRHDT, CDR2 FYEKMQ (reference sequence). The CDR3 loop reads CASSLWSGTGLETQYF. The CDR3, as DNA: TGTGCCAGCAGCTTATGGTCGGGGACAGGGTTGGAGACCCAGTACTTC.

The V gene is TRBV7-8, the J gene TRBJ2-1, with 14 nucleotides matching TRBD2. V was pared by 2 bases and J by 7 bases, with 7 bases of the junction left unmatched. There are 17 residues in the CDR3. Germline lookup yields CDR1 SGHVS and CDR2 FQNEAQ. The CDR3 here is CASSLRTSGRFVNEQFF. The CDR3 coding sequence is TGTGCCAGCAGCTTACGGACTAGCGGGAGGTTTGTAAATGAGCAGTTCTTC.

The chain employs TRBV19 and TRBJ1-5; the D is unclear. This CDR3 has 13 residues. Per the germline V gene, CDR1 is LNHDA and CDR2 is SQIVND (reference sequence). V was pared by 4 bases and J by 7 bases, with 11 bases between. CDR3 sequence reads: CASSKGEGQPQHF. CDR3 bases: TGTGCCAGTAGTAAGGGCGAGGGACAGCCCCAGCATTTT. The whole variable domain, remainder taken from reference TRBV19 and TRBJ1-5, is DGGITQSPKYLFRKEGQNVTLSCEQNLNHDAMYWYRQDPGQGLRLIYYSQIVNDFQKGDIAEGYSVSREKKESFPLTVTSAQKNPTAFYLCASSKGEGQPQHFGDGTRLSIL.

The V call is TRBV9, the J call TRBJ2-3, with 11 bases matching TRBD2. The CDR3 is made up of 17 amino acids. Per germline, CDR1 SGDLS and CDR2 YYNGEE. V was pared by 3 bases and J by 0 bases, with 6 bases of the junction left unmatched. The CDR3 is CASSAGGTSGSTDTQYF. The CDR3 region has the DNA TGTGCCAGCAGCGCAGGAGGGACTAGCGGTAGCACAGATACGCAGTATTTT.

The chain links TRBV13 to TRBJ1-1, with 9 positions matching TRBD1. The V and J ends lost 3 bases and 11 bases, in that order; junction bases with no gene match: 4. Germline-derived CDR1 and CDR2 are PRHDT and FYEKMQ (reference sequence). The CDR3 extends over 12 amino acids. The CDR3 protein is CASSLGTGWAFF. The CDR3 nucleotides are TGTGCCAGCAGCTTGGGGACAGGGTGGGCTTTCTTT.

The chain carries TRBV5-1 and TRBJ1-2, with D perhaps TRBD1 (5 bases). Trimming stripped 2 bases from V and 0 bases from J, with 11 bases between. The length of the CDR3 is 15 residues. Germline-derived CDR1 and CDR2 are SGHRS and YFSETQ. The CDR3, as DNA: TGCGCCAGCAGCTTCATAACAGGAGCTAACTATGGCTACACCTTC. It codes for CASSFITGANYGYTF.

J is TRBJ2-7 and V is TRBV2, with TRBD2 matching 13 bases. Unmatched junction bases numbered 8, after V lost 7 bases and J lost 5 bases. Germline CDR1 is SNHLY and CDR2 is FYNNEI. The CDR3 runs to 15 residues. The CDR3 DNA follows: TGTGCCAGCAACTTACTAGCGGGGGGGCCAAACGAGCAGTACTTC. It encodes CASNLLAGGPNEQYF.

This sequence joins TRBV12-3 or TRBV12-4 and TRBJ2-2; no clear D. V lost 1 base, J lost 9 bases, and 9 bases lay in between. The CDR3 runs to 13 residues. CDR3 amino acids: CASSLVGAWELFF. CDR3 in DNA: TGTGCCAGCAGTTTAGTGGGCGCCTGGGAGCTGTTTTTT.

This clone occurred once. This chain joins TRBV19 and TRBJ1-5; a weak D match, TRBD1 (5 bases). The CDR3 sequence is 14 residues long. Germline lookup yields CDR1 LNHDA and CDR2 SQIVND (reference sequence). V was clipped by 2 bases and J by 5 bases, with 10 bases between them. The DNA of the CDR3 is TGTGCCAGTAGTATAAGGGCAGGGTATCAGCCCCAGCATTTT. It codes for CASSIRAGYQPQHF.

The rearrangement links TRBV6-5 to TRBJ1-4, with 7 bases fitting TRBD1. The CDR3 length is 15 residues. Germline CDR1 is MNHEY and CDR2 is SVGAGI. With V trimmed by 7 bases and J by 10 bases, 15 bases remained unmatched. The CDR3 DNA reads as TGTGCCAGCAAACACCGCCCCGACAGGGTGGCAAAACTGTTTTTT. It codes for CASKHRPDRVAKLFF.

This chain uses TRBV5-1 with TRBJ1-1; D is unresolved. V was pared by 2 bases and J by 3 bases, with 11 bases between. This CDR3 spans 14 amino acids. The germline V gene has CDR1 SGHRS and CDR2 YFSETQ. CDR3 nucleotide sequence: TGCGCCAGCAGCTTTGGTCAGTCCTACACTGAAGCTTTCTTT. It specifies CASSFGQSYTEAFF.

The genes are TRBV5-1 and TRBJ1-1, with TRBD1 matching over 7 bases. With 5 bases clipped from V and 4 bases from J, the junction kept 8 bases outside the gene matches. Germline V gene sequence: CDR1 SGHRS, CDR2 YFSETQ. CDR3 length: 14 residues. Here the CDR3 DNA reads TGCGCCAGCAGTCTAAACAGGGGCGGCACTGAAGCTTTCTTT. Protein sequence: CASSLNRGGTEAFF.

The V gene is TRBV28, the J gene TRBJ1-5; no clear D gene. V lost 3 bases and J 4 bases, leaving 10 bases between the germline ends. Germline V gives CDR1 MDHEN, CDR2 SYDVKM. The CDR3 length is 14 residues. CDR3 in amino acids: CASSFLRANQPQHF. DNA for the CDR3: TGTGCCAGCAGTTTTTTGAGAGCAAATCAGCCCCAGCATTTT.

The J gene is TRBJ2-7, the V gene TRBV3-1 (or the pseudogene TRBV3-2); D is uncertain. The V end was cut by 3 bases, the J end by 4 bases, with 4 bases between. Per the germline V gene, CDR1 is LGHDT and CDR2 is YNNKEL (reference sequence). The CDR3 has 11 residues. The chain's CDR3 is CASSHNYEQYF. Written as DNA, the CDR3 is TGTGCCAGCAGCCACAATTACGAGCAGTACTTC.

This chain uses TRBV5-1 with TRBJ2-6, with D possibly matching TRBD2 (6 bases). This CDR3 is 15 amino acids long. The V end was cut by 5 bases, the J end by 0 bases, with 9 bases between. Germline loops: CDR1 SGHRS, CDR2 YFSETQ. Written as DNA, the CDR3 is TGCGCCAGCAGTCCGACTAGCTCTGGGGCCAACGTCCTGACTTTC. Protein sequence: CASSPTSSGANVLTF.

The rearrangement uses TRBV18 and TRBJ1-1; a possible D gene is TRBD1 (6 bases). CDR3 length equals 15 residues. Germline CDR1 and CDR2: KGHSH and LQKENI. V was shortened by 3 bases and J by 1 base, with 12 bases between the two germline ends. The CDR3 nucleotides read TGTGCCAGCTCACCGACCGGGACATCGAACACTGAAGCTTTCTTT. It yields the protein CASSPTGTSNTEAFF.